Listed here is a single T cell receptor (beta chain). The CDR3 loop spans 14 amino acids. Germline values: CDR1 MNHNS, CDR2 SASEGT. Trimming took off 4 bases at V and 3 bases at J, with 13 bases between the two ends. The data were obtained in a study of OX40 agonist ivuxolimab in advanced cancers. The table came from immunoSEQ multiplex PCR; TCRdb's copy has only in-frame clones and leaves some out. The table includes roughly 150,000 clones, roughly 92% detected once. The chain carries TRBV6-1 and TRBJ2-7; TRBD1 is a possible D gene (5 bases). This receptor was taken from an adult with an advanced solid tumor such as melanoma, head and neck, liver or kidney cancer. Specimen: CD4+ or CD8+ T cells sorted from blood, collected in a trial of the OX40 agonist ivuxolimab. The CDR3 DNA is TGTGCCAGCAGTGGCCCACAGGCGAACTACGAGCAGTACTTC. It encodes CASSGPQANYEQYF.